This T cell receptor (beta chain) was found in a study of patients and donors after allogeneic stem cell transplantation. This clonotype was seen at least ten times. TCRdb processed the RT-PCR reads anew with MiXCR; each CDR3 protein has one entry. The top ten hold 11% of the sample, which has roughly 250,000 distinct CDR3 sequences, roughly an eighth seen once. The J segment lost 6 bases and the V segment lost 3 bases, leaving 3 bases of the junction unmatched. The CDR3 spans 13 residues. The receptor was derived from a human donor who was either an allogeneic HSCT recipient or a stem cell or donor lymphocyte infusion donor (not recorded which). It is not recorded whose cells these are; they may come from a transplant donor. The chain combines TRBV12-3 or TRBV12-4 with TRBJ2-7; 9 bases match TRBD1. The sample consisted of blood, either unsorted or a sorted T cell fraction (not recorded which). CDR3 DNA sequence: TGTGCCAGCAGTTTTCGGACAGGGGTCGAGCAGTACTTC. Amino acids: CASSFRTGVEQYF.